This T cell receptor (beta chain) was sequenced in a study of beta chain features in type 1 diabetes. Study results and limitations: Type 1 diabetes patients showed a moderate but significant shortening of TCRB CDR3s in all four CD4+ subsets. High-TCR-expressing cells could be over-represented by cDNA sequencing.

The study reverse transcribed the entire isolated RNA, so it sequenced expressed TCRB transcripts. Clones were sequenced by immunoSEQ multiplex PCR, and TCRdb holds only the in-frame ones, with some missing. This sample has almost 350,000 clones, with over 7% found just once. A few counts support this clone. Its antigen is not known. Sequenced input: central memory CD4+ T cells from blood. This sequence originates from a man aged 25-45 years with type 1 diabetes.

CDR3 sequence: CASSLSRGHPQETQYF. DNA for the CDR3: TGTGCCAGCAGCTTAAGCAGGGGACACCCTCAAGAGACCCAGTACTTC. J is TRBJ2-5 and V is TRBV11-2, with D possibly matching TRBD1 (6 bases). The CDR3 loop spans 16 amino acids. Germline lookup yields CDR1 SGHAT and CDR2 FQNNGV. V lost 2 bases to trimming and J lost 2 bases, with 15 bases between them.